This is a list of T cell receptor beta chains from one sample in a study of T cells in Graves' hyperthyroidism and ophthalmopathy. TCRdb itself ran the multiplex PCR reads through MiXCR, one entry per CDR3 protein. Of approximately 620,000 distinct CDR3 sequences in the sample, more than 15% were seen once. The sample consisted of blood. These TCRs come from a woman aged 40 to 49 with Graves' ophthalmopathy. Each CDR3 is given with its conserved first and last residue. A D gene is named only where the DNA matches it firmly. Part of the rows lack a size; the others show once, few, many or a class for expanded clones.

CDR3aa,CDR3nt,v_gene,abundance,len,d_gene,j_gene
CASSGGQETQYF,TGTGCCAGCAGCGGGGGCCAAGAGACCCAGTACTTC,TRBV12-3/TRBV12-4,NA,12,NA,TRBJ2-5
CASSSTSGGNEQFF,TGTGCCAGCAGCTCGACTAGCGGAGGCAATGAGCAGTTCTTC,TRBV3-1,many,14,TRBD2,TRBJ2-1
CASSLLTSGIGTDTQYF,TGTGCCAGCAGCCTACTGACTAGCGGGATTGGCACAGATACGCAGTATTTT,TRBV5-4,NA,17,TRBD2,TRBJ2-3
CASSFGLGGTHEQFF,TGTGCCAGCAGCTTTGGACTAGGCGGAACTCATGAGCAGTTCTTC,TRBV7-3,few,15,TRBD2,TRBJ2-1
CASSRRGVRVDTQYF,TGTGCCAGCAGCCGCCGGGGAGTCCGGGTAGATACGCAGTATTTT,TRBV7-8,few,15,NA,TRBJ2-3
CAISELAGAVEQFF,TGTGCCATCAGTGAGTTAGCGGGGGCGGTTGAGCAGTTCTTC,TRBV10-3,NA,14,TRBD2,TRBJ2-1
CASIQDRVGEAFF,TGTGCCAGCATCCAAGACAGGGTCGGAGAAGCTTTCTTT,TRBV2,few,13,TRBD1,TRBJ1-1
CASRLGGQGVLRNIQYF,TGTGCCAGCAGGCTAGGTGGACAGGGGGTTCTACGAAACATTCAGTACTTC,TRBV28,many,17,TRBD1,TRBJ2-4
CASSYPLRENYEQYF,TGTGCCAGCAGTTACCCGTTGAGAGAGAACTACGAGCAGTACTTC,TRBV6-9,few,15,NA,TRBJ2-7
CASSSSLGEDGYTF,TGTGCCAGCTCATCTAGCTTAGGGGAGGATGGCTACACCTTC,TRBV18,many,14,NA,TRBJ1-2
CASSFLPGTGDSDTQYF,TGTGCCAGCAGCTTTCTCCCCGGGACAGGGGATTCAGATACGCAGTATTTT,TRBV7-9,many,17,TRBD1,TRBJ2-3
CAWSDPLRGYSNQPQHF,TGTGCCTGGAGTGATCCCCTCCGGGGCTATAGCAATCAGCCCCAGCATTTT,TRBV30,few,17,NA,TRBJ1-5
CASSGTFNTEAFF,TGTGCCAGCAGCGGGACCTTTAACACTGAAGCTTTCTTT,TRBV2,NA,13,NA,TRBJ1-1
CASSPWVTSGANVLTF,TGCGCCAGCAGCCCCTGGGTGACCTCTGGGGCCAACGTCCTGACTTTC,TRBV5-1,many,16,NA,TRBJ2-6
CSARDRGWTDTQYF,TGCAGTGCTAGGGACAGGGGTTGGACAGATACGCAGTATTTT,TRBV20-1,many,14,TRBD1,TRBJ2-3
CASANRGRDSYEQYF,TGTGCCAGCGCAAATCGCGGCAGGGACTCCTACGAGCAGTACTTC,TRBV2,many,15,NA,TRBJ2-7
CASSKLAAKNIQYF,TGTGCCAGCAGCAAACTGGCAGCTAAAAACATTCAGTACTTC,TRBV11-2,many,14,NA,TRBJ2-4
CSATWGSGQSYEQYF,TGCAGTGCCACCTGGGGGAGCGGCCAATCCTACGAGCAGTACTTC,TRBV20-1,many,15,NA,TRBJ2-7
CASSLGQQSQGTIYF,TGCGCCAGCAGCTTGGGACAGCAGAGCCAAGGCACCATATATTTT,TRBV5-1,NA,15,NA,TRBJ1-3